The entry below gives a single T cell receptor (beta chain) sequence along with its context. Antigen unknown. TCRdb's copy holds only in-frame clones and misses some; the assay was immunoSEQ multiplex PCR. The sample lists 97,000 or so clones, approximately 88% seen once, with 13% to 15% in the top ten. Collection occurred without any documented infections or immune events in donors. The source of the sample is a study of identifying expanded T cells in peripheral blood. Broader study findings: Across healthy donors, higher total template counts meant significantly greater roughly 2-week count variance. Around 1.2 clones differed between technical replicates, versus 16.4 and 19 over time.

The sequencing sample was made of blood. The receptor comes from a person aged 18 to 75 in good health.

This CDR3 is CASSPTGTDFYGYTF. CDR3 sequence (DNA): TGTGCCAGCAGCCCCACCGGGACAGATTTCTATGGCTACACCTTC. The rearrangement links TRBV7-2 to TRBJ1-2, with TRBD1 identical over 7 bases. The ends lost 5 bases at V and 4 bases at J; junction bases unmatched: 10. CDR3 length: 15 residues. Germline CDR1 is SGHTA and CDR2 is FQGNSA. Drawing the rest from reference TRBV7-2 and TRBJ1-2, the complete variable domain is GAGVSQSPSNKVTEKGKDVELRCDPISGHTALYWYRQSLGQGLEFLIYFQGNSAPDKSGLPSDRFSAERTGGSVSTLTIQRTQQEDSAVYLCASSPTGTDFYGYTFGSGTRLTVV.